One T cell receptor (beta chain) is described in this entry. This sample was taken from a study of blood T cell repertoires in COVID-19. In the authors' methods: Estimation of nucleated cell counts relied on the amplification of reference gene primers. Produced via immunoSEQ multiplex PCR; TCRdb's table is partial and in-frame only. Clone size and V and J calls were adopted from that table, with D and trimming inferred from the DNA. The repertoire holds approximately 430,000 clones, with 80% to 90% as singletons. The V end was cut by 7 bases, the J end by 7 bases, with 13 bases between. CDR3 length: 13 amino acids. Germline V CDR1 and CDR2: SEHNR, FQNEAQ (reference sequence).

J is TRBJ2-2 and V is TRBV7-9; D is uncertain. The sample taken for sequencing was peripheral blood. This TCR was recovered from a woman in her 30s with active or convalescent COVID-19. CDR3 amino acids: CASTPAVVGELFF. The CDR3 DNA reads as TGTGCCAGCACCCCTGCGGTGGTCGGGGAGCTGTTTTTT.